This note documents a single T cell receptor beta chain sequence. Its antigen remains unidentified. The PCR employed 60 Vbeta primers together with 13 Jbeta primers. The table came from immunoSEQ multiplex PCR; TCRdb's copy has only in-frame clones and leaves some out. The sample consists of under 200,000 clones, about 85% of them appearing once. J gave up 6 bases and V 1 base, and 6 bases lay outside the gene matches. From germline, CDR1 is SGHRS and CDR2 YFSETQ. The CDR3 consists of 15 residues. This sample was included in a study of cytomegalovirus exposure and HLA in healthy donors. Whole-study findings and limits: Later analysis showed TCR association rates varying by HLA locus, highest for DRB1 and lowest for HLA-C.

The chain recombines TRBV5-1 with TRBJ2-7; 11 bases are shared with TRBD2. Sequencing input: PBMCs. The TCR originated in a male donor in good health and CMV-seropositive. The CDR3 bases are TGCGCCAGCAGCTTGACTAGCGGGAGACGATTCGAGCAGTACTTC. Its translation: CASSLTSGRRFEQYF.